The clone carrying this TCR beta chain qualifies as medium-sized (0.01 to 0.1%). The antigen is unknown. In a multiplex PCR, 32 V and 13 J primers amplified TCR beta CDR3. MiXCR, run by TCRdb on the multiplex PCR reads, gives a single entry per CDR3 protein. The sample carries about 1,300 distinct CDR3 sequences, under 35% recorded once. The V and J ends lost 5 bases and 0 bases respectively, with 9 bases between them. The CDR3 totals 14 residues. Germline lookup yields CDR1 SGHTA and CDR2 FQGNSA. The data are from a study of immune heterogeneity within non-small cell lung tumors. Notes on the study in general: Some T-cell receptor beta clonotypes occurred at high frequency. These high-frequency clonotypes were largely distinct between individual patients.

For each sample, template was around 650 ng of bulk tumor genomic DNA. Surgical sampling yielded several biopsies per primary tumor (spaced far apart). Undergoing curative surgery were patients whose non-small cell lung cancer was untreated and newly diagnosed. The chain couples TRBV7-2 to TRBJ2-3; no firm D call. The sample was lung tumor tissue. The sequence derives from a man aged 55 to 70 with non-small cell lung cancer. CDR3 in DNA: TGTGCCAGCAGCCTACTGACTAGCACAGATACGCAGTATTTT. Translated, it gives CASSLLTSTDTQYF.